This entry lists 30 T cell receptor beta chains sequenced from one sample in a study of blood T cell repertoires in COVID-19. Only in-frame clones appear in the TCRdb table, and some are missing; sequencing was by immunoSEQ multiplex PCR. The sample holds 35,000 to 55,000 clones, almost 90% seen once. Sequenced material: peripheral blood. These receptors originate from a human donor in a cohort sampled during active COVID-19.

The chain recombines TRBV6-5 with TRBJ1-2; 8 nucleotides align to TRBD1. The V gene end was trimmed by 8 bases and the J gene end by 8 bases; junction bases not matched to a gene: 13. The CDR3 contains 14 residues. CDR1 is MNHEY and CDR2 is SVGAGI in the germline V gene. CDR3: CASSSGGLSYGYTF. CDR3 DNA: TGTGCCAGCTCGTCAGGGGGCTTGTCCTACGGCTACACCTTC.

The chain couples TRBV24-1 to TRBJ1-2, with 7 bases matching TRBD1. Trimming cost V 4 bases and J 7 bases; bases outside gene matches: 2. Germline-derived CDR1 and CDR2 are KGHDR and SFDVKD. The length of the CDR3 is 12 residues. CDR3 in amino acids: CATSETGFGYTF. The CDR3 nucleotides read TGTGCCACCAGTGAGACAGGGTTTGGCTACACCTTC.

The table lists this clone with a count of one. The J gene is TRBJ2-6, the V gene TRBV6-5; D ambiguous. The CDR3 runs 13 residues. Between the trimmed V and J ends, which lost 7 bases and 3 bases, there was a span of 7 bases. Germline V gene lookup returns CDR1 MNHEY and CDR2 SVGAGI. The chain's CDR3 is CASTQNGANVLTF. CDR3 coding DNA: TGTGCCAGCACCCAAAATGGGGCCAACGTCCTGACTTTC.

The chain is built from TRBV9 and TRBJ2-6, with 10 bases aligning to TRBD2. Germline trimming cut 3 bases from V and 0 bases from J; bases unmatched to any gene: 18. Germline V gene data show CDR1 as SGDLS and CDR2 as YYNGEE. CDR3 length: 22 residues. This CDR3 reads CASSAPRFPSGGPSSGANVLTF. CDR3 DNA: TGTGCCAGCAGCGCACCCAGATTCCCTAGCGGGGGCCCTAGCTCTGGGGCCAACGTCCTGACTTTC.

This clone was observed once. The V call is TRBV3-1 (or the pseudogene TRBV3-2), the J call TRBJ1-1; D is ambiguous. V dropped 5 bases and J dropped 0 bases, with 10 bases sitting between them. This CDR3 spans 14 amino acids. The germline V gene encodes CDR1 LGHDT and CDR2 YNNKEL (reference sequence). In nucleotides, the CDR3 is TGTGCCAGCAGCAAGCTGACTTTGAACACTGAAGCTTTCTTT. Translating it yields CASSKLTLNTEAFF.

In DNA, the CDR3 is TGTGCCAGCAGTTTGCAGGGGAATAGCAATCAGCCCCAGCATTTT. This codes for CASSLQGNSNQPQHF. The V and J genes are TRBV6-5 and TRBJ1-5; D may be TRBD1 (6 bases). The CDR3 is 15 amino acids. The germline gives CDR1 MNHEY, CDR2 SVGAGI. V was trimmed by 4 bases and J by 0 bases, leaving 10 bases between them.

V is TRBV21-1 and J is TRBJ1-4; the table assigns TRBD1, which was not confirmed against the DNA. TRBV21-1 is a recognized pseudogene. This CDR3 has 17 residues. The CDR3 is CASSKWGTGDDNEKLFF. Written as DNA, the CDR3 is TGTGCCAGCAGCAAATGGGGCACAGGGGACGACAATGAAAAACTGTTTTTT.

The chain has TRBV6-5 and TRBJ1-1; D gene uncertain. Trimming cost V 4 bases and J 7 bases, with 7 bases left between them. The CDR3 length is 11 residues. CDR1 MNHEY and CDR2 SVGAGI come from the germline V gene. In DNA, the CDR3 is TGTGCCAGCAGTTTTAATCGTGAAGCTTTCTTT. Translated, it gives CASSFNREAFF.

V gene TRBV19 combines with J gene TRBJ2-5; 8 bases fit TRBD2. This CDR3 contains 15 residues. Trimming cost V 7 bases and J 14 bases; bases outside gene matches: 21. Germline assignment: CDR1 LNHDA and CDR2 SQIVND (reference sequence). CDR3 nucleotide sequence: TGTGCCAGTATGGCCCTAGCGGCGGGGGGCCCTCAGATCTACTTC. The encoded protein is CASMALAAGGPQIYF. The entire variable domain, with the rest obtained from reference TRBV19 and TRBJ2-5, is as follows: DGGITQSPKYLFRKEGQNVTLSCEQNLNHDAMYWYRQDPGQGLRLIYYSQIVNDFQKGDIAEGYSVSREKKESFPLTVTSAQKNPTAFYLCASMALAAGGPQIYFGPGTRLLVL.

This clone appeared once. This sequence joins TRBV6-5 and TRBJ2-2; 7 bases align to TRBD1. The V gene's germline CDR1 is MNHEY and CDR2 SVGAGI. The CDR3 covers 14 residues. V gave up 6 bases and J gave up 7 bases; unmatched junction bases: 8. Here the CDR3 reads CASRQQGTIGELFF. The CDR3 DNA is TGTGCCAGCAGGCAACAGGGGACGATCGGGGAGCTGTTTTTT.

The CDR3 loop is CASSQELASYNEQFF. In DNA form, the CDR3 reads TGTGCCAGCAGCCAAGAGCTAGCGTCCTACAATGAGCAGTTCTTC. V is TRBV4-2 and J is TRBJ2-1; tentative D call: TRBD2 (6 bases). Germline CDR1 and CDR2: LGHNA and YNFKEQ. The CDR3 is 15 amino acids. Trimming cost V 0 bases and J 1 base, with 7 bases left between them.

The chain couples TRBV6-5 to TRBJ2-1; D is possibly TRBD2 (6 bases). Deletions cut 8 bases from V and 8 bases from J, with 19 bases between. CDR1 is MNHEY, CDR2 SVGAGI, per germline. The CDR3 consists of 14 residues. The CDR3 sequence is CASSIQEGGYEQFF. In DNA form, the CDR3 reads TGTGCCAGCTCCATCCAGGAGGGCGGGTATGAGCAGTTCTTC.

V usage is TRBV5-6 and J usage is TRBJ2-7; weak D call: TRBD1 (6 bases). The V end lost 2 bases, the J end lost 7 bases, and 19 bases lay between the germline ends. Germline-derived CDR1 and CDR2 are SGHDT and YYEEEE. The CDR3 spans 15 residues. Here the CDR3 reads CASSFGTQGLGEQYF. In DNA form, the CDR3 reads TGTGCCAGCAGCTTTGGGACGCAGGGGCTAGGAGAGCAGTACTTC.

V is TRBV18 and J is TRBJ2-7; TRBD2 matches 11 bases. Germline values: CDR1 KGHSH, CDR2 LQKENI. Trimming at V came to 3 bases and at J to 6 bases, leaving 7 bases not matched to a gene. This CDR3 has 15 amino acids. Here the CDR3 reads CASSPSTSGEGEQYF. The CDR3, as DNA: TGTGCCAGCTCACCCTCGACTAGCGGGGAAGGCGAGCAGTACTTC.

This clone was recorded only once. This sequence joins TRBV6-5 and TRBJ1-1; 7 nucleotides line up with TRBD1. The CDR3 has 15 amino acids. Germline V gene data show CDR1 as MNHEY and CDR2 as SVGAGI. The V and J ends lost 5 bases and 7 bases, in that order; junction bases with no gene match: 13. CDR3 sequence: CASSPRGLIRDEAFF. CDR3 DNA: TGTGCCAGCAGTCCTAGGGGGCTGATTAGGGATGAAGCTTTCTTT.

The chain employs TRBV6-1 and TRBJ1-1; 7 bases agree with TRBD1. The CDR3 runs 17 residues. Germline V gene sequence: CDR1 MNHNS, CDR2 SASEGT. Losses at the gene ends were 4 bases for V and 0 bases for J; bases not matched to a gene: 11. CDR3 sequence reads: CASSGTGTELLNTEAFF. DNA of the CDR3: TGTGCCAGCAGTGGAACCGGGACAGAGCTCCTGAACACTGAAGCTTTCTTT.

The rearrangement links TRBV30 to TRBJ1-1; TRBD1 agrees at 7 bases. Germline V CDR1 and CDR2: GTSNPN, SVGIG (reference sequence). Trimming took 5 bases from V and 11 from J; bases not matched to a gene: 17. The CDR3 extends over 14 amino acids. The CDR3 sequence: CAWGEKQGRSGAFF. The CDR3 DNA sequence: TGTGCCTGGGGGGAGAAACAGGGGAGGAGTGGGGCTTTCTTT.

The genes are TRBV13 and TRBJ2-7; 7 positions agree with TRBD2. J gave up 1 base and V 5 bases, and 8 bases lay outside the gene matches. The CDR3 consists of 15 residues. Germline V lookup: CDR1 PRHDT, CDR2 FYEKMQ (reference sequence). In DNA form, the CDR3 reads TGTGCCAGCAGCCTGTGGGGGGGGGAATCCTACGAGCAGTACTTC. Its translation: CASSLWGGESYEQYF.

The rearrangement uses TRBV7-8 and TRBJ2-1; 9 bases align to TRBD2. CDR3 length: 19 residues. The V segment lost 5 bases and the J segment 2 bases; nucleotides outside the gene matches: 16. In germline, CDR1 is SGHVS, CDR2 FQNEAQ. The CDR3 region has the DNA TGTGCCAGCAGCCAGACACGGCGTGTGGGCGGGGGGGCCTACAATGAGCAGTTCTTC. This sequence encodes CASSQTRRVGGGAYNEQFF.

About this clone: Within the sample, other DNA sequences also encode this same CDR3. The CDR3 DNA reads as TGTGCCAGCAGCTTAGAGGGGAGCACAGATACGCAGTATTTT. Encoded protein: CASSLEGSTDTQYF. The rearrangement links TRBV7-9 to TRBJ2-3, with TRBD1 as a possible D gene (5 bases). CDR3 size: 14 residues. The germline V and J ends were trimmed by 1 base and 0 bases, with 5 bases remaining between them. Germline V lookup: CDR1 SEHNR, CDR2 FQNEAQ (reference sequence).

This sequence joins TRBV19 and TRBJ2-1; possibly TRBD1 for D (8 bases). The germline gives CDR1 LNHDA, CDR2 SQIVND (reference sequence). The CDR3 spans 17 residues. V was shortened by 6 bases and J by 5 bases, with 23 bases between the two germline ends. The CDR3 loop is CASRSPSGRGLHNEQFF. CDR3 sequence (DNA): TGTGCCAGTAGAAGCCCTAGCGGCAGGGGGCTTCACAATGAGCAGTTCTTC. Combining the CDR3 with reference TRBV19 and TRBJ2-1 gives the whole variable domain DGGITQSPKYLFRKEGQNVTLSCEQNLNHDAMYWYRQDPGQGLRLIYYSQIVNDFQKGDIAEGYSVSREKKESFPLTVTSAQKNPTAFYLCASRSPSGRGLHNEQFFGPGTRLTVL.

This chain uses TRBV5-5 with TRBJ2-1, with TRBD2 identical over 7 bases. In germline, CDR1 is SGHKS, CDR2 YYEKEE (reference sequence). The CDR3 spans 15 residues. V shed 2 bases and J 9 bases; nucleotides not matched to a gene: 11. DNA of the CDR3: TGTGCCAGCAGCTTCAGACTAGAAGGGGAGGGTGAGCAGTTCTTC. It encodes CASSFRLEGEGEQFF.

The chain's CDR3 is CASSLPPAGDFMNTEAFF. The CDR3 nucleotides are TGCGCCAGCAGCCTACCCCCGGCAGGGGATTTCATGAACACTGAAGCTTTCTTT. The chain joins TRBV4-3 to TRBJ1-1; D possibly corresponds to TRBD1 (6 bases). V was trimmed by 4 bases and J by 0 bases, leaving 21 bases between them. This CDR3 has 18 residues. CDR1 is LGHNA, CDR2 YSLEER, per germline.

This rearrangement joins TRBV7-3 to TRBJ2-2; D is undetermined. The CDR3 consists of 16 residues. V was cut by 3 bases and J by 6 bases, with 17 bases left in between. Germline V gives CDR1 SGHTA, CDR2 FQGTGA. In nucleotides, the CDR3 is TGTGCCAGCAGCTTGAGAACAGCCCAGGATGCCGGGGAGCTGTTTTTT. Its protein is CASSLRTAQDAGELFF.

The rearrangement joins TRBV6-5 to TRBJ2-7; 11 bases are shared with TRBD1. Trimming cost V 0 bases and J 5 bases; bases outside gene matches: 3. The germline gives CDR1 MNHEY, CDR2 SVGAGI. The CDR3 length is 15 residues. The CDR3 nucleotides are TGTGCCAGCAGTTACTCGGGGACAGGGGGAAACGAGCAGTACTTC. It yields the protein CASSYSGTGGNEQYF.

J is TRBJ1-2 and V is TRBV6-6; D ambiguous. This CDR3 spans 15 amino acids. Deletions cut 2 bases from V and 2 bases from J, with 12 bases between. CDR1 MNHNY and CDR2 SVGAGI come from the germline V gene (reference sequence). The DNA of the CDR3 is TGTGCCAGCAGTTACGTCCTCGGGGTCAACTATGGCTACACCTTC. It encodes CASSYVLGVNYGYTF.

The V and J genes are TRBV19 and TRBJ2-7; D is unclear. Germline CDR1 and CDR2: LNHDA and SQIVND (reference sequence). V lost 5 bases, J lost 3 bases, and 11 bases lay in between. This CDR3 comprises 13 residues. The CDR3 bases are TGTGCCAGTAGTCAAACGCCTAGCTACGAGCAGTACTTC. Protein product: CASSQTPSYEQYF.

Concerning this clone itself: Other DNA sequences in this specimen translate into the identical CDR3. The rearrangement joins TRBV20-1 to TRBJ2-7; TRBD1 might be the D (5 bases). The V gene's germline CDR1 is DFQATT and CDR2 SNEGSKA (reference sequence). CDR3 length equals 11 residues. Trimming pared 2 bases from V and 5 bases from J, leaving 7 bases between. The chain's CDR3 is CSARSGHEQYF. The CDR3 DNA follows: TGCAGTGCTAGATCAGGGCACGAGCAGTACTTC.

V gene TRBV6-5 combines with J gene TRBJ2-3, with 9 bases identical to TRBD2. The CDR3 spans 15 residues. The ends lost 2 bases at V and 6 bases at J; junction bases unmatched: 6. CDR1 is MNHEY, CDR2 SVGAGI, per germline. The CDR3 reads CASSYGAGGPDTQYF. The CDR3 nucleotides read TGTGCCAGCAGTTACGGAGCGGGGGGACCGGATACGCAGTATTTT.

V usage is TRBV7-8 and J usage is TRBJ1-2; D is unclear. The CDR3 sequence is 13 residues long. Trimming took off 1 base at V and 7 bases at J, with 10 bases between the two ends. Germline-derived CDR1 and CDR2 are SGHVS and FQNEAQ. CDR3 nucleotides: TGTGCCAGCAGCTTAGAAGCAGGAGGTGGCTACACCTTC. Protein product: CASSLEAGGGYTF. The whole variable domain, remainder taken from reference TRBV7-8 and TRBJ1-2, is GAGVSQSPRYKVAKRGQDVALRCDPISGHVSLFWYQQALGQGPEFLTYFQNEAQLDKSGLPSDRFFAERPEGSVSTLKIQRTQQEDSAVYLCASSLEAGGGYTFGSGTRLTVV.